This T cell receptor (beta chain) was profiled in a study of control samples from healthy donors and cancer patients. The method was immunoSEQ multiplex PCR; TCRdb's version includes in-frame clones alone and lacks a portion of them. The data show about 120,000 clones, with approximately 89% seen just once and approximately 7.8% held by the top ten. The germline CDR1 and CDR2 sequences are MNHEY and SMNVEV (reference sequence). V gave up 4 bases and J gave up 5 bases, with 11 bases separating them. CDR3 size: 13 residues. The chain has TRBV27 and TRBJ2-5; maybe TRBD2 (5 bases). The material sequenced was blood. The receptor comes from a young woman in good health. The CDR3 loop reads CASSSGRGETQYF. The CDR3 nucleotides read TGTGCCAGCAGTTCAGGCCGCGGGGAGACCCAGTACTTC.